Listed below are T cell receptor beta chains from one sample, sequenced in a study of early T cells in non-severe SARS-CoV-2 infection. TCRdb ran MiXCR on the 5' RACE reads and lists one entry per CDR3 protein. This table holds about 52,000 distinct CDR3 sequences, 8% to 13% found once. Sequencing used whole blood. The receptor source for this set is an adult who was a healthcare worker with PCR-confirmed SARS-CoV-2 infection or an uninfected control (not recorded which). Each CDR3 is given with its conserved first and last residue. D genes are given only for firm matches. Clone sizes are given selectively: once, few, many, or a class where the clone is expanded.

J gene,clone size,D gene,V gene,CDR3 protein,CDR3 DNA
TRBJ2-3,few,.,TRBV6-6,CASSYVRTDTQYF,TGTGCCAGCAGTTACGTTCGCACAGATACGCAGTATTTT
TRBJ1-1,.,.,TRBV7-2,CASSLVGGMAFF,TGTGCCAGCAGCTTAGTGGGCGGGATGGCTTTCTTT
TRBJ2-2,.,.,TRBV4-1,CASSQVAGLNTGELFF,TGCGCCAGCAGCCAAGTGGCGGGCCTAAACACCGGGGAGCTGTTTTTT
TRBJ1-1,few,.,TRBV28,CASSAAGANTEAFF,TGTGCCAGCAGTGCCGCGGGGGCAAACACTGAAGCTTTCTTT
TRBJ2-1,few,TRBD2,TRBV5-4,CASSLDRLANEQFF,TGTGCCAGCAGCTTGGACAGACTAGCAAATGAGCAGTTCTTC
TRBJ1-5,.,.,TRBV12-3/TRBV12-4,CASSLALGGLAHQPQHF,TGTGCCAGCAGTTTAGCGTTAGGAGGCCTCGCTCATCAGCCCCAGCATTTT
TRBJ1-1,many,.,TRBV12-3/TRBV12-4,CASRPSGAMNTEAFF,TGTGCCAGCAGGCCGAGCGGGGCCATGAACACTGAAGCTTTCTTT
TRBJ1-4,.,.,TRBV30,CAWTDGYEKLFF,TGTGCCTGGACAGACGGATATGAAAAACTGTTTTTT
TRBJ1-5,.,TRBD1,TRBV6-2/TRBV6-3,CASKSSTDTGGRPQHF,TGTGCCAGCAAATCGAGTACTGATACAGGGGGGAGGCCCCAGCATTTT
TRBJ1-4,many,.,TRBV15,CATSRDGQLNEKLFF,TGTGCCACCAGCAGAGATGGCCAACTTAATGAAAAACTGTTTTTT
TRBJ2-7,many,TRBD2,TRBV20-1,CSASWTRGEQYF,TGCAGTGCTAGTTGGACTAGAGGGGAGCAGTACTTC
TRBJ1-1,few,.,TRBV6-1,CASTERVNTEAFF,TGTGCCAGCACCGAAAGGGTGAACACTGAAGCTTTCTTT
TRBJ1-1,few,.,TRBV7-2,CASSNEGGPEAFF,TGTGCCAGCAGCAACGAAGGGGGGCCTGAAGCTTTCTTT
TRBJ2-7,many,TRBD1,TRBV5-4,CASSTSLRGTGNEQYF,TGTGCCAGCAGCACCTCACTCAGGGGGACAGGGAACGAGCAGTACTTC
TRBJ2-5,.,TRBD2,TRBV6-2/TRBV6-3,CASSVGTSGYQETQYF,TGTGCCAGCAGTGTGGGGACTAGCGGCTACCAAGAGACCCAGTACTTC
TRBJ1-2,many,.,TRBV5-1,CASSLAGIATYGYTF,TGCGCCAGCAGCTTGGCAGGGATCGCAACGTATGGCTACACCTTC
TRBJ2-5,many,.,TRBV7-2,CASSPGAGRIQETQYF,TGTGCCAGCAGCCCGGGGGCAGGGCGAATCCAAGAGACCCAGTACTTC
TRBJ2-1,few,.,TRBV5-5,CASSFPVYNEQFF,TGTGCCAGCAGCTTCCCAGTTTACAATGAGCAGTTCTTC
TRBJ2-7,few,.,TRBV27,CASSSWDVDYEQYF,TGTGCCAGCAGTTCTTGGGACGTCGACTACGAGCAGTACTTC
TRBJ1-1,.,.,TRBV10-2,CASSESKTSDGGTEAFF,TGCGCCAGCAGTGAGTCGAAAACATCTGACGGTGGGACTGAAGCTTTCTTT
TRBJ2-7,.,TRBD2,TRBV28,CASSLLGTSLPEQYF,TGTGCCAGCAGTTTATTGGGGACTAGCTTACCCGAGCAGTACTTC
TRBJ1-2,.,TRBD1,TRBV27,CASSYVKTGAHGYTF,TGTGCCAGCAGTTACGTTAAGACAGGGGCCCATGGCTACACCTTC
TRBJ2-3,few,.,TRBV20-1,CSASGVRDTQYF,TGCAGTGCTAGCGGGGTACGAGATACGCAGTATTTT
TRBJ1-6,many,.,TRBV7-2,CASSLLKNNSPLHF,TGTGCCAGCAGCTTATTGAAGAATAATTCACCCCTCCACTTT
TRBJ2-7,.,.,TRBV13,CASSRAGDTYEQYF,TGTGCCAGCAGTAGGGCAGGGGATACCTACGAGCAGTACTTC
TRBJ2-1,few,.,TRBV11-2,CASSLEGSSYNEQFF,TGTGCCAGCAGCCTTGAGGGGAGCTCCTACAATGAGCAGTTCTTC
TRBJ2-2,.,TRBD1,TRBV7-9,CASSRQGHSGELFF,TGTGCCAGCAGCCGACAGGGTCACTCCGGGGAGCTGTTTTTT
TRBJ1-1,.,.,TRBV5-1,CASSAQGTSEAFF,TGCGCCAGCAGCGCCCAGGGAACGAGTGAAGCTTTCTTT
TRBJ1-1,.,TRBD1,TRBV2,CASSRDREPEASF,TGTGCCAGTAGCCGGGACAGGGAGCCAGAAGCTTCCTTT
TRBJ2-2,many,.,TRBV15,CATSRARTGGHTGELFF,TGTGCCACCAGCAGAGCAAGGACGGGGGGCCACACCGGGGAGCTGTTTTTT
TRBJ2-1,.,.,TRBV6-6,CASSFLGPQSSYNEQFF,TGTGCCAGCAGTTTTCTGGGGCCACAGAGCTCCTACAATGAGCAGTTCTTC
TRBJ1-1,many,.,TRBV6-5,CASSPTGPSTEAFF,TGTGCCAGCAGCCCCACAGGGCCGAGTACTGAAGCTTTCTTT
TRBJ2-6,many,.,TRBV27,CASSLRALSGANVLTF,TGTGCCAGCAGTTTAAGGGCCCTCTCTGGGGCCAACGTCCTGACTTTC
TRBJ2-1,.,.,TRBV5-1,CASTPGTGNEQFF,TGCGCCAGCACCCCCGGGACTGGCAATGAGCAGTTCTTC
TRBJ2-1,few,TRBD2,TRBV5-5,CASSLTSGGYNEQFF,TGTGCCAGCAGCTTGACTAGCGGGGGATACAATGAGCAGTTCTTC
TRBJ2-2,.,TRBD1,TRBV12-3/TRBV12-4,CASSPTGGGTGELFF,TGTGCCAGCAGTCCCACAGGGGGCGGGACCGGGGAGCTGTTTTTT
TRBJ2-5,few,TRBD2,TRBV24-1,CATSEASGRKQETQYF,TGTGCCACCAGTGAAGCCAGCGGGAGAAAACAAGAGACCCAGTACTTC
TRBJ2-7,many,.,TRBV6-2/TRBV6-3,CASSREEQYF,TGTGCCAGCAGTCGGGAAGAGCAGTACTTC
TRBJ2-5,few,TRBD2,TRBV15,CATSRRETSGEETQYF,TGTGCCACCAGCAGACGAGAAACTAGCGGGGAGGAGACCCAGTACTTC
TRBJ1-1,many,.,TRBV3-1,CASSQWGVGGTEAFF,TGTGCCAGCAGCCAATGGGGCGTGGGGGGGACTGAAGCTTTCTTT
TRBJ2-7,many,.,TRBV5-1,CASSLESAYEQYF,TGCGCCAGCAGCTTGGAGTCAGCCTACGAGCAGTACTTC
TRBJ2-1,many,.,TRBV10-3,CAISEGRVMGNEQFF,TGTGCCATCAGTGAGGGCAGGGTGATGGGCAATGAGCAGTTCTTC
TRBJ2-2,many,TRBD2,TRBV5-4,CASSFRTSGVAGELFF,TGTGCCAGCAGCTTCAGGACTAGCGGGGTGGCAGGGGAGCTGTTTTTT
TRBJ1-4,many,.,TRBV7-9,CASSLNIAATNEKLFF,TGTGCCAGCAGCTTAAATATAGCGGCAACTAATGAAAAACTGTTTTTT
TRBJ2-4,.,.,TRBV4-1,CASSQGRPLAKNIQYF,TGCGCCAGCAGCCAAGGACGACCCCTAGCCAAAAACATTCAGTACTTC
TRBJ2-1,.,.,TRBV6-6,CASSYSIRRLVEQFF,TGTGCCAGCAGTTACTCGATTCGACGTCTTGTTGAGCAGTTCTTC
TRBJ2-7,many,.,TRBV29-1,CSVKINYEQYF,TGCAGCGTTAAAATCAACTACGAGCAGTACTTC
TRBJ1-2,many,.,TRBV7-2,CASSLSPDGSYGYTF,TGTGCCAGCAGCCTATCTCCCGATGGCAGCTATGGCTACACCTTC
TRBJ1-4,.,.,TRBV29-1,CSVVGRNNEKLFF,TGCAGCGTTGTGGGACGGAATAATGAAAAACTGTTTTTT
TRBJ2-1,many,TRBD2,TRBV20-1,CSAGPSGGDEQFF,TGCAGTGCTGGCCCTAGCGGGGGGGATGAGCAGTTCTTC
TRBJ2-7,few,TRBD1,TRBV20-1,CSARSLRGSSHEQYF,TGCAGTGCTAGATCCCTCAGGGGGAGTTCCCACGAGCAGTACTTC
TRBJ2-3,.,.,TRBV4-1,CASSQVDMGITDTQYF,TGCGCCAGCAGCCAAGTAGACATGGGGATCACAGATACGCAGTATTTT
TRBJ1-1,few,.,TRBV2,CASISNPSPGTRAVGAFF,TGTGCCAGCATCTCAAACCCTTCCCCCGGGACACGGGCTGTTGGAGCTTTCTTT